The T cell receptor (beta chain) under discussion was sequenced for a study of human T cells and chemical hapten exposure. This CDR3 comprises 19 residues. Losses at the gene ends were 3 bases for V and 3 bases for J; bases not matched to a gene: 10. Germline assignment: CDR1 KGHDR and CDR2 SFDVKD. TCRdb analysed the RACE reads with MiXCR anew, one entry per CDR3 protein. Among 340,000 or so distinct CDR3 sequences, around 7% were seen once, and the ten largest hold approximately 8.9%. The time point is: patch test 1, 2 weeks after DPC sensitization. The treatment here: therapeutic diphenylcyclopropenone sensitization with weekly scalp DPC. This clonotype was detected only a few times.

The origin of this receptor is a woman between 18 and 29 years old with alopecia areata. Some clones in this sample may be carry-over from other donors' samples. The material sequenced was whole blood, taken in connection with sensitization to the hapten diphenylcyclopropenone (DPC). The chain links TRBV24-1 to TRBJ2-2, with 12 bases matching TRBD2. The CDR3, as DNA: TGTGCCACCAGTGATCCTACTAGCGGGGGGCCGGGGGACACCGGGGAGCTGTTTTTT. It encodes CATSDPTSGGPGDTGELFF.